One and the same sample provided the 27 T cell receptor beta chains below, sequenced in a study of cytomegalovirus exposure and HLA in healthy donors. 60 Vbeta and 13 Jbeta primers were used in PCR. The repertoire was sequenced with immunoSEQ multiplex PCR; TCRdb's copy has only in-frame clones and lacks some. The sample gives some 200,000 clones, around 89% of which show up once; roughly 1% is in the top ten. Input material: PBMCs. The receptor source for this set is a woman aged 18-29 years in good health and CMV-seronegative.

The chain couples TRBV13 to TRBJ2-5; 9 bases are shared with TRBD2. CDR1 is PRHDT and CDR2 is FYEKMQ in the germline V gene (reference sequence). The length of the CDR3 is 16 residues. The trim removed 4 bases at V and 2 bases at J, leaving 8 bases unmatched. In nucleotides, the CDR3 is TGTGCCAGCAGCTCCCTAGCGGGGAGAGGTCAAGAGACCCAGTACTTC. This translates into CASSSLAGRGQETQYF. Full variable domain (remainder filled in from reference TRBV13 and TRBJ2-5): AAGVIQSPRHLIKEKRETATLKCYPIPRHDTVYWYQQGPGQDPQFLISFYEKMQSDKGSIPDRFSAQQFSDYHSELNMSSLELGDSALYFCASSSLAGRGQETQYFGPGTRLLVL.

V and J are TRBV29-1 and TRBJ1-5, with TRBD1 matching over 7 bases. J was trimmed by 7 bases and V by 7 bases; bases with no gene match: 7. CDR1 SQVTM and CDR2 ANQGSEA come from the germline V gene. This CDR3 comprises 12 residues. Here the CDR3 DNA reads TGCAGCGCCAGACAGGGTGTGCAGCCCCAGCATTTT. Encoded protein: CSARQGVQPQHF.

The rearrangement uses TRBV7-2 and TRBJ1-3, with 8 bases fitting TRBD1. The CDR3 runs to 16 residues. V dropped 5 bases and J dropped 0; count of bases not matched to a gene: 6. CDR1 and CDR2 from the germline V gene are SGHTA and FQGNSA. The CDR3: CASSDDGTGSGNTIYF. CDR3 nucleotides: TGTGCCAGCAGCGACGATGGGACAGGCTCTGGAAACACCATATATTTT.

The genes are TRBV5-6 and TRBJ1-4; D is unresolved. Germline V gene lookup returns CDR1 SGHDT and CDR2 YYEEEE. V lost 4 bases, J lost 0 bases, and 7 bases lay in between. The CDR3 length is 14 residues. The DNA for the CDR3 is TGTGCCAGCAGCCCGTATGCAACTAATGAAAAACTGTTTTTT. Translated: CASSPYATNEKLFF.

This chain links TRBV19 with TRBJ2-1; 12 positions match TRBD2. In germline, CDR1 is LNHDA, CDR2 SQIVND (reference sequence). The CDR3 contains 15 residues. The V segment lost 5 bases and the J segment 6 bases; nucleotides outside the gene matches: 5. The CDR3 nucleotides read TGTGCCAGTAGTTTACGGACTAGCGGGATCAATGAGCAGTTCTTC. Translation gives CASSLRTSGINEQFF.

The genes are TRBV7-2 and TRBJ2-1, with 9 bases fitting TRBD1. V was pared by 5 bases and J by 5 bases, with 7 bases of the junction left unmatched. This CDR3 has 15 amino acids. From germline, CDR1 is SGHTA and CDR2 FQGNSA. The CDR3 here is CASSAQGALNNEQFF. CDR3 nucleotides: TGTGCCAGCAGCGCACAGGGGGCGCTAAACAATGAGCAGTTCTTC.

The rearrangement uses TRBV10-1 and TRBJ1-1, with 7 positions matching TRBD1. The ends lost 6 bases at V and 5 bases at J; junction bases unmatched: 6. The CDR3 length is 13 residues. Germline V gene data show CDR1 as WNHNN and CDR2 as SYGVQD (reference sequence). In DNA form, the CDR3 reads TGCGCCAGCAGCAGGGGGTCGGAGACTGAAGCTTTCTTT. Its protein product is CASSRGSETEAFF.

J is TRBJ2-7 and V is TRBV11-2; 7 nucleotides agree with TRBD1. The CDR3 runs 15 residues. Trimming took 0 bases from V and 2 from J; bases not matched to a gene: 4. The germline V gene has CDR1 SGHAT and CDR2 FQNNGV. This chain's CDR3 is CASSLEQGVTYEQYF. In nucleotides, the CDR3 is TGTGCCAGCAGCTTAGAGCAGGGGGTTACCTACGAGCAGTACTTC.

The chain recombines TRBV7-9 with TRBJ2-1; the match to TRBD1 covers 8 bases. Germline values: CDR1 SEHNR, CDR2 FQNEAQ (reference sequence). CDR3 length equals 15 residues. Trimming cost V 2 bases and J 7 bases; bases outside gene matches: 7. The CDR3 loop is CASSLPGGESNEQFF. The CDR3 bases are TGTGCCAGCAGCTTACCAGGGGGCGAAAGTAATGAGCAGTTCTTC.

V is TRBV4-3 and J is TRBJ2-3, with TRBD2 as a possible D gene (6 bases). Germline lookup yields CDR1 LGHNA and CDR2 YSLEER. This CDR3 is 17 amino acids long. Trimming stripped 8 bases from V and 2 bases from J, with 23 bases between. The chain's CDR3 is CASSDLGGAEDTDTQYF. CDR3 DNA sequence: TGCGCCAGCTCCGACCTGGGGGGAGCGGAGGACACAGATACGCAGTATTTT.

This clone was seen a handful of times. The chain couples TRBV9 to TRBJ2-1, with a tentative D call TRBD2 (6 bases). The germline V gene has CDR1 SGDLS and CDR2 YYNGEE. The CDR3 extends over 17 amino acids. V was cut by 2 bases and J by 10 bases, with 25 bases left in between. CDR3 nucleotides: TGTGCCAGCAGCGTTTTCCCGAATTTTGGACTAAACGACGAGCAGTTCTTC. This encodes CASSVFPNFGLNDEQFF.

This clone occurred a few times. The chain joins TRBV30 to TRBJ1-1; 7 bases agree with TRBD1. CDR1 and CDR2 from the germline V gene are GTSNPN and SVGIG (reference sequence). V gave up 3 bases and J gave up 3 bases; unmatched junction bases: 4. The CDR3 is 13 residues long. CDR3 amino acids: CAWSQGDDTEAFF. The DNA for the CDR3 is TGTGCCTGGAGCCAGGGGGATGACACTGAAGCTTTCTTT.

The CDR3, as DNA: TGTGCCAGCAGCTTAGGGGTTTACCCGGGGTCACCCCTCCACTTT. Residues: CASSLGVYPGSPLHF. The chain joins TRBV7-2 to TRBJ1-6; D remains ambiguous. V dropped 1 base and J dropped 10 bases, with 14 bases sitting between them. The CDR3 runs 15 residues. Germline V lookup: CDR1 SGHTA, CDR2 FQGNSA.

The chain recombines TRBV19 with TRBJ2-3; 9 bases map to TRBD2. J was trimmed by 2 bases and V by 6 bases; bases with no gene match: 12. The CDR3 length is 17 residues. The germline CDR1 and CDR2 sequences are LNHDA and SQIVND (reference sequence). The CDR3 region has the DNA TGTGCCAGTAGCGGGACCGCGACTAGCGGAACCACAGATACGCAGTATTTT. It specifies CASSGTATSGTTDTQYF.

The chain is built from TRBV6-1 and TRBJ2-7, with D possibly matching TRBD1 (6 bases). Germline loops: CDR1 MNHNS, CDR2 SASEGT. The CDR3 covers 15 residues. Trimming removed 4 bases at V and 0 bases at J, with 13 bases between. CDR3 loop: CASSGQTGSSYEQYF. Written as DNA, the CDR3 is TGTGCCAGCAGTGGACAGACAGGAAGCTCCTACGAGCAGTACTTC.

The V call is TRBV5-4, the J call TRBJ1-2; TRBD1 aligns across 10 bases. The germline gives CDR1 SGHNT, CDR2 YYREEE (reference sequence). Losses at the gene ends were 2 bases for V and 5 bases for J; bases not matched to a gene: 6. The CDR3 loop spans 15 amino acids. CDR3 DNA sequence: TGTGCCAGCAGCTTCCCGACAGGGGGCTGGTATGGCTACACCTTC. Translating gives CASSFPTGGWYGYTF.

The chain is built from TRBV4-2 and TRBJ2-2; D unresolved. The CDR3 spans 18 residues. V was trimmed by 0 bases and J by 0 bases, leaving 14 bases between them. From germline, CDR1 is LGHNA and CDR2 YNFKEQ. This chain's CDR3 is CASSQEGPGTSNTGELFF. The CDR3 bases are TGTGCCAGCAGCCAAGAAGGTCCAGGCACATCGAACACCGGGGAGCTGTTTTTT.

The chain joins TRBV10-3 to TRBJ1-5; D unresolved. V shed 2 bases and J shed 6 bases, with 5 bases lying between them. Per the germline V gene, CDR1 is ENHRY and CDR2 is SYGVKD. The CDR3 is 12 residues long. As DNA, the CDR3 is TGTGCCATCAGTGAGAGGAGTCAGCCCCAGCATTTT. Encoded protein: CAISERSQPQHF.

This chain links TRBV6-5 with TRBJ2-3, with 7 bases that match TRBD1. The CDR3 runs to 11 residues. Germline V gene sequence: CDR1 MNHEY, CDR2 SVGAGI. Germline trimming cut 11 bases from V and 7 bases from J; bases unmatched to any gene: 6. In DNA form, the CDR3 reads TGTGCCGCGGAACAGGGGAATACGCAGTATTTT. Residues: CAAEQGNTQYF.

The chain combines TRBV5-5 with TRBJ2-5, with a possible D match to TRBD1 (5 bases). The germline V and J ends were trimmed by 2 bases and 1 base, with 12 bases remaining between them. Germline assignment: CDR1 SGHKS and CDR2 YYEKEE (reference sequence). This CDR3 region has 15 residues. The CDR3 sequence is CASSFEGHRQETQYF. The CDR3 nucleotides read TGTGCCAGCAGCTTTGAAGGACACCGCCAAGAGACCCAGTACTTC.

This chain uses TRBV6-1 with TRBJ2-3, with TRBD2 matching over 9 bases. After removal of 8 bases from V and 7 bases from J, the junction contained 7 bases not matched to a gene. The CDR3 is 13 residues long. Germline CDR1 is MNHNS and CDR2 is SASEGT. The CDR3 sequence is CASQREAPNTQYF. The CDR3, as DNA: TGTGCCAGCCAGCGGGAGGCCCCTAATACGCAGTATTTT.

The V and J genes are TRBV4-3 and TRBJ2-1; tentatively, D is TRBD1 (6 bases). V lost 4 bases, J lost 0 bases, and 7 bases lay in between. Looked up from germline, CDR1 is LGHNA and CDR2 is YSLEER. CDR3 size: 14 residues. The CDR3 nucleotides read TGCGCCAGCAGCCGGGACATCTCCTACAATGAGCAGTTCTTC. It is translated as CASSRDISYNEQFF.

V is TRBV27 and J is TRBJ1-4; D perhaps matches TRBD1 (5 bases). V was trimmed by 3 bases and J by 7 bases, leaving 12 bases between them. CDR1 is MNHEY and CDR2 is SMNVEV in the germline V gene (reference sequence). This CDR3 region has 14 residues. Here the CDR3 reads CASSLTRAVEKLFF. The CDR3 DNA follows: TGTGCCAGCAGTTTGACCAGGGCGGTTGAAAAACTGTTTTTT. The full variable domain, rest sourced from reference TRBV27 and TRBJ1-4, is EAQVTQNPRYLITVTGKKLTVTCSQNMNHEYMSWYRQDPGLGLRQIYYSMNVEVTDKGDVPEGYKVSRKEKRNFPLILESPSPNQTSLYFCASSLTRAVEKLFFGSGTQLSVL.

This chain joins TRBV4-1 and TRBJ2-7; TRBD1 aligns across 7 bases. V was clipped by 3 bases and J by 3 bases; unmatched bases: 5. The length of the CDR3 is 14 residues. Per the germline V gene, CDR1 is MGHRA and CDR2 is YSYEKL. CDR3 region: CASSQDRTFYEQYF. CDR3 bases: TGCGCCAGCAGCCAGGACAGGACCTTCTACGAGCAGTACTTC.

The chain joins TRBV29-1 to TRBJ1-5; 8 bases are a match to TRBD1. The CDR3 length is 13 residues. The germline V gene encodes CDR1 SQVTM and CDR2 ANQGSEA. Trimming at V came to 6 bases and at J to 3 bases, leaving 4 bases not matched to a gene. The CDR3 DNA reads TGCAGCGTCCGGACAGGGTTCAATCAGCCCCAGCATTTT. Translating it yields CSVRTGFNQPQHF.

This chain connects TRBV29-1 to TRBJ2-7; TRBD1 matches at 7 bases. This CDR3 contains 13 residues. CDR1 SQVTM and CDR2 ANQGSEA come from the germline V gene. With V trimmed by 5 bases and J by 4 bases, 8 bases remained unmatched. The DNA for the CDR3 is TGCAGCGTTTTAAAACAGGGGAGATACGAGCAGTACTTC. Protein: CSVLKQGRYEQYF.

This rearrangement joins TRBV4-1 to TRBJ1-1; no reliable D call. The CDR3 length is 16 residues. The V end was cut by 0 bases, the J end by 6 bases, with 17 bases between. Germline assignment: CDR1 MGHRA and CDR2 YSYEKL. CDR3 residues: CASSQDKATRGAEAFF. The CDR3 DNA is TGCGCCAGCAGCCAAGATAAGGCGACCAGAGGCGCTGAAGCTTTCTTT.